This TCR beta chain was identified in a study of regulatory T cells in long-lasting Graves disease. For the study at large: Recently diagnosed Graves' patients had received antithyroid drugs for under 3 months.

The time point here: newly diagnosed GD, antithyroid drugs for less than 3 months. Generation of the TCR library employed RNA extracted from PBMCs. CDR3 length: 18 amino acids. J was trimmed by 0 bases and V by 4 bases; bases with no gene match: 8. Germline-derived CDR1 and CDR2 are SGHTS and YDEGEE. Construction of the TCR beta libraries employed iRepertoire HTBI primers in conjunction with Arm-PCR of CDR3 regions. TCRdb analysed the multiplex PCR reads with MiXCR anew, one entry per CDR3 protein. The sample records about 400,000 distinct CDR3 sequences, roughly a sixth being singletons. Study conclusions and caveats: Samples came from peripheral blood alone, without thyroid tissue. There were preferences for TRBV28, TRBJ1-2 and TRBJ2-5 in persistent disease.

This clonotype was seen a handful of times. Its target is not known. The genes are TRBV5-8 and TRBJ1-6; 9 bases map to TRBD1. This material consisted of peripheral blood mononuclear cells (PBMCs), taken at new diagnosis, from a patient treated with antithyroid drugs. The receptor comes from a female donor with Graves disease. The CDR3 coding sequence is TGTGCCAGCAGCCCATCGACAGGGGGAGTCTCCTATAATTCACCCCTCCACTTT. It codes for CASSPSTGGVSYNSPLHF.